This record covers a single T cell receptor (beta chain). Its antigen remains unidentified. These data originate in a study of T cell repertoires in cytomegalovirus infection. Turning to the study itself: CMV infection and matching HLA type were both indicated by public TCR beta signatures.

TCRdb redid the calling of the reads with MiXCR, one entry per CDR3 protein. This sample carries roughly 760,000 distinct CDR3 sequences, 35% of them seen once, and the ten largest clones take 2.5% to 3%. Overall study results and limits: Adding up the frequency of public TCR beta families identified people who carried CMV plus the relevant HLA. The ex vivo response showed dominance by HLA-C-restricted CMV-specific TCR beta clonotypes.

J gave up 2 bases and V 3 bases, and 5 bases lay outside the gene matches. Germline V lookup: CDR1 SGHKS, CDR2 YYEKEE (reference sequence). The CDR3 loop spans 16 amino acids. This TCR was recovered from a human donor in good health (CMV status not recorded). Some clones in this sample may be carry-over from other donors' samples. The chain is built from TRBV5-5 and TRBJ2-1, with 10 positions matching TRBD1. The specimen sequenced was PBMCs. The CDR3 nucleotides read TGTGCCAGCAGCTCCCCCGGGACAGGGGCCTACAATGAGCAGTTCTTC. This encodes CASSSPGTGAYNEQFF.